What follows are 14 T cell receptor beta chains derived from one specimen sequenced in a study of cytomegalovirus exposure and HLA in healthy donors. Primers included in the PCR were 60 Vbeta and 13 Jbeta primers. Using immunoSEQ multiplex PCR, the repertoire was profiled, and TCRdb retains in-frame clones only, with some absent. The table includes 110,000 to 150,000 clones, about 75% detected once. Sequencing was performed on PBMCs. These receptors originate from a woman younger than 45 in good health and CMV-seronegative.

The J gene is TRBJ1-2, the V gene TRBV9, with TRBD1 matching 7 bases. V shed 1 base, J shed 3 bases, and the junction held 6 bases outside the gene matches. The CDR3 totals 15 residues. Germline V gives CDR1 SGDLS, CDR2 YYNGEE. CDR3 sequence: CASSVTLRGDYGYTF. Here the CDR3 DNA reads TGTGCCAGCAGCGTAACCCTCAGGGGGGACTATGGCTACACCTTC.

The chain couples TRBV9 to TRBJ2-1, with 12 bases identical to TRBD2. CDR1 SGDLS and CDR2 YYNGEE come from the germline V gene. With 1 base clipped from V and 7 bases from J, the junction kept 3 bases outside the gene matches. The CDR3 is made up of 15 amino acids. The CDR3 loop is CASSVTTSGGNEQFF. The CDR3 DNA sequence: TGTGCCAGCAGCGTAACGACTAGCGGGGGAAATGAGCAGTTCTTC.

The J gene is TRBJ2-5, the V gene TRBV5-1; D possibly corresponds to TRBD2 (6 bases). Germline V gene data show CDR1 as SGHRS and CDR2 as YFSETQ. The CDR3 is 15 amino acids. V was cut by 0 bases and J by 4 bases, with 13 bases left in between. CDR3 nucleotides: TGCGCCAGCAGCTTGGCCCCGGGGGTGAGAGAGACCCAGTACTTC. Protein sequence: CASSLAPGVRETQYF.

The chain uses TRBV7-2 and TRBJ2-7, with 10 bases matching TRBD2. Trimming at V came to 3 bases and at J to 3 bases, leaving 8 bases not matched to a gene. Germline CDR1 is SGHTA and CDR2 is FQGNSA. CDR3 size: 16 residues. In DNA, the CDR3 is TGTGCCAGCAGCTTTCCAAGCGGGAGGGCCCTCTACGAGCAGTACTTC. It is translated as CASSFPSGRALYEQYF.

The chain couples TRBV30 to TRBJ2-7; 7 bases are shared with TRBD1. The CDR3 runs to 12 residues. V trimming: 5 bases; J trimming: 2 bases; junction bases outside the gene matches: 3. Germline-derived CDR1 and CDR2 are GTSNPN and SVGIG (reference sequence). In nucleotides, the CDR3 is TGTGCCTGGTCCGGGACAGCCTACGAGCAGTACTTC. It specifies CAWSGTAYEQYF.

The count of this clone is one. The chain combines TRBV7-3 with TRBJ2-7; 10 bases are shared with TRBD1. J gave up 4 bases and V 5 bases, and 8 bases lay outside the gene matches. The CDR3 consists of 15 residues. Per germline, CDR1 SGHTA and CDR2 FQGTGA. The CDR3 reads CASSQLGTGEYEQYF. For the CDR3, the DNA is TGTGCCAGCAGCCAACTGGGGACAGGGGAGTACGAGCAGTACTTC.

CDR3 bases: TGTGCCAGCAGCCGGGGACAGGACTATGGCTACACCTTC. Translating gives CASSRGQDYGYTF. The genes are TRBV7-6 and TRBJ1-2; 8 positions agree with TRBD1. V was clipped by 5 bases and J by 3 bases; unmatched bases: 2. The CDR3 contains 13 residues. Germline V gene data show CDR1 as SGHVS and CDR2 as FNYEAQ.

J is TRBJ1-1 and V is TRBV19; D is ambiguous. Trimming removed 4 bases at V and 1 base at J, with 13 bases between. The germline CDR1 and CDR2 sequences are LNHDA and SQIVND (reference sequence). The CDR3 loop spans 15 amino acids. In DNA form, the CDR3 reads TGTGCCAGTAGTACCCCATGGGCAGGGAACACTGAAGCTTTCTTT. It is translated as CASSTPWAGNTEAFF. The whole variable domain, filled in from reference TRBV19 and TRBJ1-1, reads DGGITQSPKYLFRKEGQNVTLSCEQNLNHDAMYWYRQDPGQGLRLIYYSQIVNDFQKGDIAEGYSVSREKKESFPLTVTSAQKNPTAFYLCASSTPWAGNTEAFFGQGTRLTVV.

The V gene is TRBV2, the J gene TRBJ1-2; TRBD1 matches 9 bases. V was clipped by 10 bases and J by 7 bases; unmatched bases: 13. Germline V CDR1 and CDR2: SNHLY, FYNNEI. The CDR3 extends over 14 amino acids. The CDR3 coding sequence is TGTGCCATCGAGGGCGGGACAGGGAAGGTTGGCTACACCTTC. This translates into CAIEGGTGKVGYTF.

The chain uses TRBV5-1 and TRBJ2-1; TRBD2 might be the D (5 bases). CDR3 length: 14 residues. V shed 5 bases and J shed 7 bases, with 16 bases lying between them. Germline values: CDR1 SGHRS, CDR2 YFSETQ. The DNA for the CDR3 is TGCGCCAGCAGTGCGGGCTTGACCGGGAATGAGCAGTTCTTC. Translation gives CASSAGLTGNEQFF.

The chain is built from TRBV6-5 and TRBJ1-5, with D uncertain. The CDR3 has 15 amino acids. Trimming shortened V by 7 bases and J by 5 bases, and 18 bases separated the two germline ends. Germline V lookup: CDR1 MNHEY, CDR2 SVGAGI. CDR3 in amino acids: CASIAVGGWDQPQHF. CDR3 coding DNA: TGTGCCAGCATCGCCGTAGGAGGGTGGGATCAGCCCCAGCATTTT.

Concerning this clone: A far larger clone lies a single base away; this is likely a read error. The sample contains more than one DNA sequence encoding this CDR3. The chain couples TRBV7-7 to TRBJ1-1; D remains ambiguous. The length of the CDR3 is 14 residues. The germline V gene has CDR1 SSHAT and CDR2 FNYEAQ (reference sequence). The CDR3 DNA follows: TGTGCTAGCAGCTCACCGGAGACGAACACTGAAGCTTTCTTT. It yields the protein CASSSPETNTEAFF.

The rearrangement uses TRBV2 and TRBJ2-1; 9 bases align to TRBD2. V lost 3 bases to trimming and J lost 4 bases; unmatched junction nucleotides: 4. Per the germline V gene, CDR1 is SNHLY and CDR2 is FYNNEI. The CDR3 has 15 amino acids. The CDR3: CASSELLAGYNEQFF. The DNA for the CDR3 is TGTGCCAGCAGTGAGCTTCTAGCGGGATACAATGAGCAGTTCTTC.

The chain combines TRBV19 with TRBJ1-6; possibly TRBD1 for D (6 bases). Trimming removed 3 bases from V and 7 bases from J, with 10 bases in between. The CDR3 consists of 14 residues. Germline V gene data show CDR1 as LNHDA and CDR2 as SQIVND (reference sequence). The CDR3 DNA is TGTGCCAGTAGTATTGGGGGCCTAAATTCACCCCTCCACTTT. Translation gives CASSIGGLNSPLHF.